This T cell receptor beta chain was retrieved from a study of glioma-infiltrating T cells after dendritic cell vaccination. The wider study: Patients had newly diagnosed or recurrent glioblastoma and received dendritic cell vaccines. At biweekly intervals, patients got three intradermal dendritic cell vaccine injections.

On this clone: Its antigen remains unknown.

Repertoires were generated with immunoSEQ multiplex PCR, while TCRdb's copy carries only in-frame clones and drops some. Of 90,000 to 95,000 clones listed, approximately 80% are singletons. The V end lost 4 bases, the J end lost 8 bases, and 14 bases lay between the germline ends. Germline-derived CDR1 and CDR2 are MNHEY and SVGAGI. This CDR3 contains 13 residues. Time point given: after dendritic cell vaccination, including at tumor progression/relapse. Study findings and constraints: The cohort had few patients with full blood and tumor sets. Longer survival after dendritic cell vaccination followed higher pretreatment TIL content.

Sample: blood, taken after dendritic cell vaccination. The V and J genes are TRBV6-5 and TRBJ1-2; D is possibly TRBD1 (6 bases). The receptor comes from a human donor with glioblastoma. In DNA, the CDR3 is TGTGCCAGCAGTTTAGGACAGCCGTGGGGCTACACCTTC. Protein: CASSLGQPWGYTF.